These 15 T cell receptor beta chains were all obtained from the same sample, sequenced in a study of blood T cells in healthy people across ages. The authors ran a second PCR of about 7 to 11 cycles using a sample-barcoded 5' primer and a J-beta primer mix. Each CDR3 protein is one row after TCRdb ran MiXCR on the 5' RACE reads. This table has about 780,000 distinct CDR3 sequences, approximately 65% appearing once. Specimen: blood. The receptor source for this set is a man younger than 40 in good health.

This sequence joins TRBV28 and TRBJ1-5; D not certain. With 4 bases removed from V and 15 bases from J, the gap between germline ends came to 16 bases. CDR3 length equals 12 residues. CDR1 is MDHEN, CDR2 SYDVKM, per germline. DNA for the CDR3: TGTGCCAGCAGTTCTAGACGGCTCCCGGGGCATTTT. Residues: CASSSRRLPGHF.

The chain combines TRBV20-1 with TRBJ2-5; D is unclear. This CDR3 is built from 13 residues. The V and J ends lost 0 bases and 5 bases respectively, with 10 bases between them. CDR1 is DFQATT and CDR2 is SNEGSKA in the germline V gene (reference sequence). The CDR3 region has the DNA TGCAGTGCTAGAGATGGCGCCTCGGAGACCCAGTACTTC. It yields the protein CSARDGASETQYF.

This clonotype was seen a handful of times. In nucleotides, the CDR3 is TGTGCCAGCAGCCAAGAGAGGACAGGGCTCTCCTACGAGCAGTACTTC. It translates to CASSQERTGLSYEQYF. The rearrangement joins TRBV4-2 to TRBJ2-7; 8 nucleotides line up with TRBD1. V lost 0 bases to trimming and J lost 0 bases; unmatched junction nucleotides: 4. Germline V gene lookup returns CDR1 LGHNA and CDR2 YNFKEQ. The CDR3 is 16 residues long.

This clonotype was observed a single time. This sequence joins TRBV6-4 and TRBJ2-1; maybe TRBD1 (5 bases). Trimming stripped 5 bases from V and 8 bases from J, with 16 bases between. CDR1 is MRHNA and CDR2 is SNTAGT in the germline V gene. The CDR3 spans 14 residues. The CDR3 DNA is TGTGCCAGCAGTTTTCAGGGATTTTCCGATGAGCAGTTCTTC. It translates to CASSFQGFSDEQFF.

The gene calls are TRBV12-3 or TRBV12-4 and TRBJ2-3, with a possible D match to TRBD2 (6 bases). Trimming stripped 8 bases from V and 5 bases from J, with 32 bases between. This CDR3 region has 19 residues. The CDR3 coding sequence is TGTGCCAGCGGAAACTCCATACACCTGGGACTCCCCCTTGAAGATACGCAGTATTTT. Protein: CASGNSIHLGLPLEDTQYF.

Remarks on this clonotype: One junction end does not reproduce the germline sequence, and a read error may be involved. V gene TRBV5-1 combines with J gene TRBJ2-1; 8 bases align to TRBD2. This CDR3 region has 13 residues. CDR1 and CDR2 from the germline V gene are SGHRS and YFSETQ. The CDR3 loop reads CAGSLVAGREQFF. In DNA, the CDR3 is TGCGCCGGCAGCTTAGTAGCGGGGAGGGAGCAGTTCTTC.

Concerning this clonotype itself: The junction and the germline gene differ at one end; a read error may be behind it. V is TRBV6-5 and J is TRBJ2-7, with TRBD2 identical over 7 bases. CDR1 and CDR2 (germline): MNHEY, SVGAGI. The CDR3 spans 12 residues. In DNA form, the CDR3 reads TGTGCCAGCACTTACGGCGGGGGTGAGCAGTACTTC. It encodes CASTYGGGEQYF.

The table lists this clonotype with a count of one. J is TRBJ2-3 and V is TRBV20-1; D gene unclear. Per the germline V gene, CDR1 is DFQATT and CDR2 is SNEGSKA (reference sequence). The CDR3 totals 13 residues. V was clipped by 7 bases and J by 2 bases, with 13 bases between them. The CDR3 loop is CSGQVTYTDTQYF. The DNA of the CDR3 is TGCAGTGGCCAGGTGACTTACACAGATACGCAGTATTTT.

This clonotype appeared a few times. The CDR3 coding sequence is TGTGCCAGCAGCGTAGGGGAGGTTTCCCTCACCTTC. It is translated as CASSVGEVSLTF. The chain couples TRBV9 to TRBJ1-2; D call uncertain. The CDR3 is 12 residues long. With 0 bases removed from V and 13 bases from J, the gap between germline ends came to 13 bases. Per germline, CDR1 SGDLS and CDR2 YYNGEE. Looking up the rest from reference TRBV9 and TRBJ1-2 gives the full variable domain: DSGVTQTPKHLITATGQRVTLRCSPRSGDLSVYWYQQSLDQGLQFLIQYYNGEERAKGNILERFSAQQFPDLHSELNLSSLELGDSALYFCASSVGEVSLTFGSGTRLTVV.

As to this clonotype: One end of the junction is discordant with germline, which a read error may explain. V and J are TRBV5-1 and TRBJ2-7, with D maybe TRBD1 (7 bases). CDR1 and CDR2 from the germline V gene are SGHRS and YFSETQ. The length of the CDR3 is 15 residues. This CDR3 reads CASSPRQGLAYKQYF. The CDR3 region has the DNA TGCGCCAGCAGCCCCCGACAGGGACTTGCCTACAAGCAGTACTTC.

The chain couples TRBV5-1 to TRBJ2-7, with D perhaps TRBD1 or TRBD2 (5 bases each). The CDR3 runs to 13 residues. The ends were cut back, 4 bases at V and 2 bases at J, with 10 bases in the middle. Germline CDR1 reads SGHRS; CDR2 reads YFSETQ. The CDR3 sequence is CASSVRDPYEQYF. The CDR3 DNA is TGCGCCAGCAGCGTTCGGGACCCCTACGAGCAGTACTTC.

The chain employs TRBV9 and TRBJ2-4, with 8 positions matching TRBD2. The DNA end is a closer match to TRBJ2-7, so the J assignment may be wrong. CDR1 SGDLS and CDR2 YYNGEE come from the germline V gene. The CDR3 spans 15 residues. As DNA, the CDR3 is TGTGCCAGCAGCTCCTCCGGGACTAGTGGTTACGAGCAGTACTTC. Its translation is CASSSSGTSGYEQYF.

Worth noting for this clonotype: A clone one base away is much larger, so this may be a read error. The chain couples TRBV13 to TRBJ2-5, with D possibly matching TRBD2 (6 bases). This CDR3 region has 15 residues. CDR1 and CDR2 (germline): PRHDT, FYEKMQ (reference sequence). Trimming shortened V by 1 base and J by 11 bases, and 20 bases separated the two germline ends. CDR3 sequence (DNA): TGTGCCAGCAGCTTAGAGGGAGGAGTGGGGTTTGAGCAGTACTTC. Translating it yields CASSLEGGVGFEQYF.

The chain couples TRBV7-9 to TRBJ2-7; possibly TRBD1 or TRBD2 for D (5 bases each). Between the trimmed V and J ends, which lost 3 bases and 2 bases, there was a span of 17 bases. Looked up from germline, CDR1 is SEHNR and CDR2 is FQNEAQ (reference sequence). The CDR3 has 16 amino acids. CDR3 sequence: CASSFPLEGTTYEQYF. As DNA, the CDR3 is TGTGCCAGCAGCTTCCCCTTGGAAGGGACGACCTACGAGCAGTACTTC.

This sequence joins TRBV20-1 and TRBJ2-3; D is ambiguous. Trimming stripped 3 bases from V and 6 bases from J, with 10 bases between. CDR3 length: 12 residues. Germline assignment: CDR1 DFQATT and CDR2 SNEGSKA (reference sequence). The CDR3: CSARPQSDTQYF. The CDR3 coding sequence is TGCAGTGCTAGGCCCCAGTCGGATACGCAGTATTTT.